Listed here are 12 T cell receptor beta chains from one sample, sequenced in a study of beta chain features in type 1 diabetes. The study reverse transcribed the entire isolated RNA, so it sequenced expressed TCRB transcripts. Method: immunoSEQ multiplex PCR; TCRdb's copy keeps in-frame clones and lacks some. The sample holds about 220,000 clones, roughly 10% seen once. Sequencing used central memory CD4+ T cells from blood. These TCRs come from a man between 18 and 29 years old in good health.

The V call is TRBV6-1, the J call TRBJ1-2; D gene unclear. Trimming cost V 2 bases and J 5 bases, with 6 bases left between them. CDR3 length: 12 residues. CDR1 is MNHNS and CDR2 is SASEGT in the germline V gene. This CDR3 is CASSERPYGYTF. The CDR3 nucleotides read TGTGCCAGCAGTGAACGGCCTTATGGCTACACCTTC.

V usage is TRBV29-1 and J usage is TRBJ2-3, with a tentative D call TRBD2 (6 bases). This CDR3 contains 14 residues. Germline lookup yields CDR1 SQVTM and CDR2 ANQGSEA. Trimming took off 0 bases at V and 2 bases at J, with 9 bases between the two ends. The CDR3 bases are TGCAGCGTTGAAGATGGGCGGGACACAGATACGCAGTATTTT. Translating gives CSVEDGRDTDTQYF.

This chain uses TRBV5-6 with TRBJ2-2; 7 bases align to TRBD1. CDR3 length equals 16 residues. J lost 5 bases, V lost 1 base, and 8 bases had no gene match. Germline V gives CDR1 SGHDT, CDR2 YYEEEE. The CDR3 bases are TGTGCCAGCAGCTTGTTTGGCCAGGGGGAGACCGGGGAGCTGTTTTTT. It is translated as CASSLFGQGETGELFF. The full variable domain, with the rest looked up from reference TRBV5-6 and TRBJ2-2, is DAGVTQSPTHLIKTRGQQVTLRCSPKSGHDTVSWYQQALGQGPQFIFQYYEEEERQRGNFPDRFSGHQFPNYSSELNVNALLLGDSALYLCASSLFGQGETGELFFGEGSRLTVL.

This clone was observed a handful of times. The chain uses TRBV7-8 and TRBJ2-7; D possibly corresponds to TRBD2 (6 bases). This CDR3 has 18 residues. The germline gives CDR1 SGHVS, CDR2 FQNEAQ. V was pared by 5 bases and J by 7 bases, with 30 bases between. This chain's CDR3 is CASSPLGGRSAQEGEQYF. CDR3 DNA: TGTGCCAGCAGCCCCTTAGGAGGGAGGTCCGCACAGGAGGGGGAGCAGTACTTC.

The rearrangement joins TRBV7-9 to TRBJ1-2; TRBD1 might be the D (6 bases). CDR3 length: 14 residues. V dropped 3 bases and J dropped 4 bases, with 12 bases sitting between them. Per the germline V gene, CDR1 is SEHNR and CDR2 is FQNEAQ (reference sequence). CDR3 residues: CASSFEMGAYGYTF. The CDR3 nucleotides are TGTGCCAGCAGCTTTGAAATGGGGGCCTATGGCTACACCTTC. Together with reference TRBV7-9 and TRBJ1-2, the CDR3 gives the full variable domain: DTGVSQNPRHKITKRGQNVTFRCDPISEHNRLYWYRQTLGQGPEFLTYFQNEAQLEKSRLLSDRFSAERPKGSFSTLEIQRTEQGDSAMYLCASSFEMGAYGYTFGSGTRLTVV.

This clone has only a few counts. The CDR3 spells CASSGAGGSGYNEQFF. The CDR3 DNA sequence: TGTGCCAGCAGCGGAGCGGGAGGGTCGGGATACAATGAGCAGTTCTTC. V usage is TRBV5-6 and J usage is TRBJ2-1; 10 positions agree with TRBD2. V trimming: 4 bases; J trimming: 4 bases; junction bases outside the gene matches: 8. Per the germline V gene, CDR1 is SGHDT and CDR2 is YYEEEE. CDR3 length: 16 amino acids.

This clone was picked up a small number of times. The chain uses TRBV6-6 and TRBJ2-7; 8 positions agree with TRBD1. Germline CDR1 and CDR2: MNHNY and SVGAGI (reference sequence). The CDR3 runs 15 residues. V lost 2 bases, J lost 3 bases, and 6 bases stayed unmatched. The CDR3 nucleotides are TGTGCCAGCAGTTACCTCCAGGACAGGGACTACGAGCAGTACTTC. Protein: CASSYLQDRDYEQYF.

The chain employs TRBV28 and TRBJ2-1; no reliable D call. The CDR3 runs 16 residues. The germline CDR1 and CDR2 sequences are MDHEN and SYDVKM. Trimming stripped 5 bases from V and 2 bases from J, with 16 bases between. The CDR3 reads CASSPGQVLAYNEQFF. DNA for the CDR3: TGTGCCAGCAGTCCCGGGCAAGTCTTGGCCTACAATGAGCAGTTCTTC.

This clone was picked up many times. CDR3 coding DNA: TGCGCCAGCAGCCTTGCGGCTGGGGCCAACGTCCTGACTTTC. It encodes CASSLAAGANVLTF. This sequence joins TRBV5-1 and TRBJ2-6; D remains ambiguous. Trimming stripped 4 bases from V and 2 bases from J, with 7 bases between. The CDR3 length is 14 residues. Per germline, CDR1 SGHRS and CDR2 YFSETQ.

In this sample, this clone turned up a few times. The V gene is TRBV29-1, the J gene TRBJ1-2; no definite D call. V dropped 3 bases and J dropped 4 bases, with 15 bases sitting between them. Germline V lookup: CDR1 SQVTM, CDR2 ANQGSEA. The CDR3 consists of 14 residues. Written as DNA, the CDR3 is TGCAGCGTTGAGGACCCTCCACGGACCTATGGCTACACCTTC. Translation: CSVEDPPRTYGYTF. Full variable domain (outside the CDR3, taken from reference TRBV29-1 and TRBJ1-2): SAVISQKPSRDICQRGTSLTIQCQVDSQVTMMFWYRQQPGQSLTLIATANQGSEATYESGFVIDKFPISRPNLTFSTLTVSNMSPEDSSIYLCSVEDPPRTYGYTFGSGTRLTVV.

This chain links TRBV29-1 with TRBJ2-1, with D possibly TRBD1 on 6 matching bases. This CDR3 region has 12 residues. The V gene lost 7 bases and the J gene lost 4 bases, with 11 bases spanning the gap. Germline CDR1 SQVTM, CDR2 ANQGSEA. CDR3 bases: TGCAGCGCTGTGACAGGTTACAATGAGCAGTTCTTC. Its translation: CSAVTGYNEQFF.

This clone was observed a few times. Given a far larger clone just one base away, this is likely a sequencing read error. This chain connects TRBV4-2 to TRBJ1-2; no definite D call. V was clipped by 1 base and J by 2 bases, with 5 bases between them. Germline V gene lookup returns CDR1 LGHNA and CDR2 YNFKEQ. The CDR3 has 13 amino acids. CDR3 coding DNA: TGTGCCAGCAGCCAAGGAGGGAACTATGGCTACACCTTC. It yields the protein CASSQGGNYGYTF.